A selection of T cell receptor beta chains follows, all from one sample in a study of blood T cell repertoires in COVID-19. Sequenced by immunoSEQ multiplex PCR; TCRdb stores in-frame clones only, minus some. The top ten hold more than 8% of the sample, which has about 300,000 clones, roughly four fifths seen once. The sample comprised peripheral blood. These receptors all come from a woman in her fifties or sixties who had recovered from COVID-19. Each CDR3 is given with its conserved first and last residue. A D gene is named only where the DNA matches it firmly. A clone size is listed for some rows: how often the clone was seen (once, few, many), or a class if it is expanded.

len	abundance	d_gene	v_gene	j_gene	CDR3aa	CDR3nt
15	NA	TRBD1	TRBV7-9	TRBJ2-7	CASSHQDRVAREQYF	TGTGCCAGCAGCCACCAGGACAGGGTTGCGCGCGAGCAGTACTTC
15	NA	NA	TRBV7-2	TRBJ2-2	CASRSATPATGELFF	TGTGCCAGCAGATCAGCGACCCCCGCGACCGGGGAGCTGTTTTTT
15	few	TRBD1	TRBV30	TRBJ1-6	CAWSVTGGDNSPLHF	TGTGCCTGGAGTGTGACAGGGGGTGATAATTCACCCCTCCACTTT
16	NA	TRBD1	TRBV7-3	TRBJ2-2	CASSLGGGQGTGELFF	TGTGCCAGCAGCTTAGGTGGGGGACAGGGCACCGGGGAGCTGTTTTTT
13	NA	NA	TRBV2	TRBJ1-5	CASSDRVSQPQHF	TGTGCCAGCAGTGACAGGGTAAGCCAGCCCCAGCATTTT
13	NA	NA	TRBV5-1	TRBJ2-2	CASSPGTSGELFF	TGCGCCAGCAGCCCCGGGACTTCGGGGGAGCTGTTTTTT
13	NA	NA	TRBV10-3	TRBJ2-5	CAITPGGGETQYF	TGTGCCATCACCCCGGGGGGCGGGGAGACCCAGTACTTC
17	NA	NA	TRBV18	TRBJ2-3	CASSPIQLDTSTDTQYF	TGTGCCAGCTCACCAATTCAACTAGATACTAGCACAGATACGCAGTATTTT
14	NA	NA	TRBV27	TRBJ2-2	CASSPAGATGELFF	TGTGCCAGCAGCCCAGCGGGTGCCACCGGGGAGCTGTTTTTT
15	NA	NA	TRBV30	TRBJ1-4	CAWSRQGSPNEKLFF	TGTGCCTGGAGTCGTCAGGGTAGCCCTAATGAAAAACTGTTTTTT
15	NA	TRBD1	TRBV5-6	TRBJ2-7	CASSPEGDRAYEQYF	TGTGCCAGCAGCCCGGAGGGGGACAGGGCCTACGAGCAGTACTTC
13	NA	NA	TRBV11-3	TRBJ1-1	CASSLTGRTEAFF	TGTGCCAGCAGCTTAACAGGGCGCACTGAAGCTTTCTTT
16	NA	NA	TRBV4-3	TRBJ2-1	CASSLGEPGVWNEQFF	TGCGCCAGCAGCCTTGGGGAGCCGGGAGTTTGGAATGAGCAGTTCTTC
14	NA	NA	TRBV2	TRBJ2-1	CASKGGVRENEQFF	TGTGCCAGCAAGGGCGGGGTTCGGGAAAATGAGCAGTTCTTC
17	NA	NA	TRBV12-2	TRBJ1-2	CASRLCQSRREGYGYTF	TGTGCAAGTCGCTTATGTCAGTCTCGCAGGGAGGGTTATGGCTACACCTTC
17	NA	TRBD1	TRBV5-1	TRBJ2-2	CASSQQGSTKITGELFF	TGCGCCAGCAGTCAACAGGGGTCCACAAAAATCACCGGGGAGCTGTTTTTT
18	NA	NA	TRBV10-3	TRBJ2-6	CAISEEQDRGSGANVLTF	TGTGCCATCAGTGAGGAACAGGATCGAGGCTCTGGGGCCAACGTCCTGACTTTC
14	NA	NA	TRBV5-1	TRBJ2-1	CASSDAGARNEQFF	TGCGCCAGCAGCGACGCGGGGGCCAGGAATGAGCAGTTCTTC
15	NA	TRBD2	TRBV6-5	TRBJ2-1	CASTYGGSSYNEQFF	TGTGCCAGCACCTATGGCGGGAGCTCCTACAATGAGCAGTTCTTC
17	NA	NA	TRBV5-4	TRBJ1-3	CASSSGGGESSGNTIYF	TGTGCCAGCAGCTCCGGCGGAGGAGAGAGCTCTGGAAACACCATATATTTT
17	NA	NA	TRBV7-9	TRBJ2-6	CASSSGTFPDGANVLTF	TGTGCCAGCAGCTCCGGGACATTTCCGGATGGGGCCAACGTCCTGACTTTC
12	few	TRBD1	TRBV5-1	TRBJ2-7	CASSLGGSEQYF	TGCGCCAGCAGCTTAGGGGGCTCCGAGCAGTACTTC
14	NA	TRBD1	TRBV5-1	TRBJ1-1	CASSPGTADTEAFF	TGCGCCAGCAGCCCGGGGACAGCTGACACTGAAGCTTTCTTT
15	few	NA	TRBV27	TRBJ2-7	CASSPRRDSMYEQYF	TGTGCCAGCAGTCCTCGGAGAGACTCTATGTACGAGCAGTACTTC
14	few	NA	TRBV9	TRBJ2-7	CASSERANTGEQYF	TGTGCCAGCAGCGAAAGGGCCAACACGGGGGAGCAGTACTTC
15	NA	NA	TRBV3-1/TRBV3-2	TRBJ1-2	CASSQVARRGLGYTF	TGTGCCAGCAGCCAAGTCGCGCGGCGGGGGCTTGGCTACACCTTC
14	NA	TRBD1	TRBV27	TRBJ1-4	CASSPWTGDEKLFF	TGTGCCAGCAGTCCCTGGACAGGGGATGAAAAACTGTTTTTT
18	NA	TRBD1	TRBV10-3	TRBJ1-4	CAISESIGPGQGNEKLFF	TGTGCCATCAGTGAGTCGATCGGACCGGGACAGGGTAATGAAAAACTGTTTTTT
14	few	NA	TRBV5-4	TRBJ2-5	CASSLTADEGTQYF	TGTGCCAGCAGCTTAACCGCAGATGAGGGGACCCAGTACTTC
13	NA	TRBD1	TRBV30	TRBJ1-4	CARSETGNEKLFF	TGTGCCCGGTCGGAGACAGGGAATGAAAAACTGTTTTTT
15	NA	NA	TRBV5-8	TRBJ2-3	CASSPRAGARDTQYF	TGTGCCAGCAGCCCGCGGGCGGGTGCCAGGGATACGCAGTATTTT
13	NA	NA	TRBV27	TRBJ1-2	CASSQTGLDGYTF	TGTGCCAGCAGCCAAACAGGGTTAGATGGCTACACCTTC
14	once	TRBD1	TRBV14	TRBJ2-2	CASSRQGNTGELFF	TGTGCCAGCAGTCGACAGGGAAACACCGGGGAGCTGTTTTTT
14	NA	NA	TRBV18	TRBJ2-3	CASLSRSVPDTQYF	TGTGCCAGCTTATCGCGGTCTGTTCCAGATACGCAGTATTTT
15	NA	TRBD1	TRBV28	TRBJ1-2	CASSSPGQGNYGYTF	TGTGCCAGCAGTTCCCCCGGACAGGGGAACTATGGCTACACCTTC
16	NA	TRBD1	TRBV7-6	TRBJ1-1	CASSQGQGISNTEAFF	TGTGCCAGCAGCCAGGGACAGGGAATTTCGAACACTGAAGCTTTCTTT
14	NA	NA	TRBV18	TRBJ2-1	CASFQRSSYNEQFF	TGTGCCAGCTTCCAGCGAAGCTCCTACAATGAGCAGTTCTTC
13	NA	TRBD1	TRBV5-1	TRBJ1-2	CASSPGQRYGYTF	TGCGCCAGCAGCCCGGGACAGCGCTATGGCTACACCTTC
15	NA	TRBD1	TRBV11-1	TRBJ1-2	CASSLEPQGPIGYTF	TGTGCCAGCAGCTTAGAACCACAGGGGCCGATTGGCTACACCTTC
14	NA	NA	TRBV5-1	TRBJ1-1	CASSLDTGVTEAFF	TGCGCCAGCAGCCTTGACACAGGTGTCACTGAAGCTTTCTTT
12	NA	NA	TRBV25-1	TRBJ2-5	CASSDFQETQYF	TGTGCCAGCAGTGACTTCCAAGAGACCCAGTACTTC
17	NA	TRBD2	TRBV5-8	TRBJ2-3	CASSQSLLAGGRDTQYF	TGTGCCAGCAGCCAATCCCTTCTAGCGGGGGGTAGAGATACGCAGTATTTT
13	once	NA	TRBV7-9	TRBJ2-4	CASSAAGVYIQYF	TGTGCCAGCTCGGCGGCAGGGGTCTACATTCAGTACTTC
16	NA	TRBD1	TRBV7-9	TRBJ2-2	CASRPGQQANTGELFF	TGTGCCAGCAGACCGGGACAGCAAGCGAACACCGGGGAGCTGTTTTTT
16	NA	NA	TRBV21-1	TRBJ1-5	CASSKDQAGEGQPQHF	TGTGCCAGCAGCAAAGATCAGGCAGGGGAGGGTCAGCCCCAGCATTTT
15	once	NA	TRBV7-6	TRBJ2-7	CASSLEAGRRVEQYF	TGTGCCAGCAGCTTAGAGGCGGGGCGGAGGGTCGAGCAGTACTTC
14	NA	NA	TRBV5-4	TRBJ2-7	CASSPGTPGLEQYF	TGTGCCAGCAGCCCCGGGACTCCCGGCCTAGAGCAGTACTTC
18	NA	TRBD2	TRBV24-1	TRBJ2-5	CATSETPGTSGSGETQYF	TGTGCCACCAGTGAGACCCCCGGGACTAGCGGGAGTGGGGAGACCCAGTACTTC
14	NA	TRBD1	TRBV19	TRBJ1-5	CASRWTGANQPQHF	TGTGCCAGCAGATGGACAGGGGCTAATCAGCCCCAGCATTTT
16	NA	NA	TRBV9	TRBJ2-6	CASRTSETSGANVLTF	TGTGCCAGCAGGACGAGCGAGACCTCTGGGGCCAACGTCCTGACTTTC
15	NA	NA	TRBV28	TRBJ2-7	CASQPQGGSVYEQYF	TGTGCCAGCCAGCCTCAGGGGGGATCGGTCTACGAGCAGTACTTC
11	once	NA	TRBV12-3/TRBV12-4	TRBJ1-4	CASSLVGRLFF	TGTGCCAGCAGTTTAGTGGGCCGGTTGTTTTTT
13	once	TRBD1	TRBV12-3/TRBV12-4	TRBJ1-1	CASSSTGERKAFF	TGTGCCAGCAGTTCCACAGGGGAGAGGAAAGCTTTCTTT